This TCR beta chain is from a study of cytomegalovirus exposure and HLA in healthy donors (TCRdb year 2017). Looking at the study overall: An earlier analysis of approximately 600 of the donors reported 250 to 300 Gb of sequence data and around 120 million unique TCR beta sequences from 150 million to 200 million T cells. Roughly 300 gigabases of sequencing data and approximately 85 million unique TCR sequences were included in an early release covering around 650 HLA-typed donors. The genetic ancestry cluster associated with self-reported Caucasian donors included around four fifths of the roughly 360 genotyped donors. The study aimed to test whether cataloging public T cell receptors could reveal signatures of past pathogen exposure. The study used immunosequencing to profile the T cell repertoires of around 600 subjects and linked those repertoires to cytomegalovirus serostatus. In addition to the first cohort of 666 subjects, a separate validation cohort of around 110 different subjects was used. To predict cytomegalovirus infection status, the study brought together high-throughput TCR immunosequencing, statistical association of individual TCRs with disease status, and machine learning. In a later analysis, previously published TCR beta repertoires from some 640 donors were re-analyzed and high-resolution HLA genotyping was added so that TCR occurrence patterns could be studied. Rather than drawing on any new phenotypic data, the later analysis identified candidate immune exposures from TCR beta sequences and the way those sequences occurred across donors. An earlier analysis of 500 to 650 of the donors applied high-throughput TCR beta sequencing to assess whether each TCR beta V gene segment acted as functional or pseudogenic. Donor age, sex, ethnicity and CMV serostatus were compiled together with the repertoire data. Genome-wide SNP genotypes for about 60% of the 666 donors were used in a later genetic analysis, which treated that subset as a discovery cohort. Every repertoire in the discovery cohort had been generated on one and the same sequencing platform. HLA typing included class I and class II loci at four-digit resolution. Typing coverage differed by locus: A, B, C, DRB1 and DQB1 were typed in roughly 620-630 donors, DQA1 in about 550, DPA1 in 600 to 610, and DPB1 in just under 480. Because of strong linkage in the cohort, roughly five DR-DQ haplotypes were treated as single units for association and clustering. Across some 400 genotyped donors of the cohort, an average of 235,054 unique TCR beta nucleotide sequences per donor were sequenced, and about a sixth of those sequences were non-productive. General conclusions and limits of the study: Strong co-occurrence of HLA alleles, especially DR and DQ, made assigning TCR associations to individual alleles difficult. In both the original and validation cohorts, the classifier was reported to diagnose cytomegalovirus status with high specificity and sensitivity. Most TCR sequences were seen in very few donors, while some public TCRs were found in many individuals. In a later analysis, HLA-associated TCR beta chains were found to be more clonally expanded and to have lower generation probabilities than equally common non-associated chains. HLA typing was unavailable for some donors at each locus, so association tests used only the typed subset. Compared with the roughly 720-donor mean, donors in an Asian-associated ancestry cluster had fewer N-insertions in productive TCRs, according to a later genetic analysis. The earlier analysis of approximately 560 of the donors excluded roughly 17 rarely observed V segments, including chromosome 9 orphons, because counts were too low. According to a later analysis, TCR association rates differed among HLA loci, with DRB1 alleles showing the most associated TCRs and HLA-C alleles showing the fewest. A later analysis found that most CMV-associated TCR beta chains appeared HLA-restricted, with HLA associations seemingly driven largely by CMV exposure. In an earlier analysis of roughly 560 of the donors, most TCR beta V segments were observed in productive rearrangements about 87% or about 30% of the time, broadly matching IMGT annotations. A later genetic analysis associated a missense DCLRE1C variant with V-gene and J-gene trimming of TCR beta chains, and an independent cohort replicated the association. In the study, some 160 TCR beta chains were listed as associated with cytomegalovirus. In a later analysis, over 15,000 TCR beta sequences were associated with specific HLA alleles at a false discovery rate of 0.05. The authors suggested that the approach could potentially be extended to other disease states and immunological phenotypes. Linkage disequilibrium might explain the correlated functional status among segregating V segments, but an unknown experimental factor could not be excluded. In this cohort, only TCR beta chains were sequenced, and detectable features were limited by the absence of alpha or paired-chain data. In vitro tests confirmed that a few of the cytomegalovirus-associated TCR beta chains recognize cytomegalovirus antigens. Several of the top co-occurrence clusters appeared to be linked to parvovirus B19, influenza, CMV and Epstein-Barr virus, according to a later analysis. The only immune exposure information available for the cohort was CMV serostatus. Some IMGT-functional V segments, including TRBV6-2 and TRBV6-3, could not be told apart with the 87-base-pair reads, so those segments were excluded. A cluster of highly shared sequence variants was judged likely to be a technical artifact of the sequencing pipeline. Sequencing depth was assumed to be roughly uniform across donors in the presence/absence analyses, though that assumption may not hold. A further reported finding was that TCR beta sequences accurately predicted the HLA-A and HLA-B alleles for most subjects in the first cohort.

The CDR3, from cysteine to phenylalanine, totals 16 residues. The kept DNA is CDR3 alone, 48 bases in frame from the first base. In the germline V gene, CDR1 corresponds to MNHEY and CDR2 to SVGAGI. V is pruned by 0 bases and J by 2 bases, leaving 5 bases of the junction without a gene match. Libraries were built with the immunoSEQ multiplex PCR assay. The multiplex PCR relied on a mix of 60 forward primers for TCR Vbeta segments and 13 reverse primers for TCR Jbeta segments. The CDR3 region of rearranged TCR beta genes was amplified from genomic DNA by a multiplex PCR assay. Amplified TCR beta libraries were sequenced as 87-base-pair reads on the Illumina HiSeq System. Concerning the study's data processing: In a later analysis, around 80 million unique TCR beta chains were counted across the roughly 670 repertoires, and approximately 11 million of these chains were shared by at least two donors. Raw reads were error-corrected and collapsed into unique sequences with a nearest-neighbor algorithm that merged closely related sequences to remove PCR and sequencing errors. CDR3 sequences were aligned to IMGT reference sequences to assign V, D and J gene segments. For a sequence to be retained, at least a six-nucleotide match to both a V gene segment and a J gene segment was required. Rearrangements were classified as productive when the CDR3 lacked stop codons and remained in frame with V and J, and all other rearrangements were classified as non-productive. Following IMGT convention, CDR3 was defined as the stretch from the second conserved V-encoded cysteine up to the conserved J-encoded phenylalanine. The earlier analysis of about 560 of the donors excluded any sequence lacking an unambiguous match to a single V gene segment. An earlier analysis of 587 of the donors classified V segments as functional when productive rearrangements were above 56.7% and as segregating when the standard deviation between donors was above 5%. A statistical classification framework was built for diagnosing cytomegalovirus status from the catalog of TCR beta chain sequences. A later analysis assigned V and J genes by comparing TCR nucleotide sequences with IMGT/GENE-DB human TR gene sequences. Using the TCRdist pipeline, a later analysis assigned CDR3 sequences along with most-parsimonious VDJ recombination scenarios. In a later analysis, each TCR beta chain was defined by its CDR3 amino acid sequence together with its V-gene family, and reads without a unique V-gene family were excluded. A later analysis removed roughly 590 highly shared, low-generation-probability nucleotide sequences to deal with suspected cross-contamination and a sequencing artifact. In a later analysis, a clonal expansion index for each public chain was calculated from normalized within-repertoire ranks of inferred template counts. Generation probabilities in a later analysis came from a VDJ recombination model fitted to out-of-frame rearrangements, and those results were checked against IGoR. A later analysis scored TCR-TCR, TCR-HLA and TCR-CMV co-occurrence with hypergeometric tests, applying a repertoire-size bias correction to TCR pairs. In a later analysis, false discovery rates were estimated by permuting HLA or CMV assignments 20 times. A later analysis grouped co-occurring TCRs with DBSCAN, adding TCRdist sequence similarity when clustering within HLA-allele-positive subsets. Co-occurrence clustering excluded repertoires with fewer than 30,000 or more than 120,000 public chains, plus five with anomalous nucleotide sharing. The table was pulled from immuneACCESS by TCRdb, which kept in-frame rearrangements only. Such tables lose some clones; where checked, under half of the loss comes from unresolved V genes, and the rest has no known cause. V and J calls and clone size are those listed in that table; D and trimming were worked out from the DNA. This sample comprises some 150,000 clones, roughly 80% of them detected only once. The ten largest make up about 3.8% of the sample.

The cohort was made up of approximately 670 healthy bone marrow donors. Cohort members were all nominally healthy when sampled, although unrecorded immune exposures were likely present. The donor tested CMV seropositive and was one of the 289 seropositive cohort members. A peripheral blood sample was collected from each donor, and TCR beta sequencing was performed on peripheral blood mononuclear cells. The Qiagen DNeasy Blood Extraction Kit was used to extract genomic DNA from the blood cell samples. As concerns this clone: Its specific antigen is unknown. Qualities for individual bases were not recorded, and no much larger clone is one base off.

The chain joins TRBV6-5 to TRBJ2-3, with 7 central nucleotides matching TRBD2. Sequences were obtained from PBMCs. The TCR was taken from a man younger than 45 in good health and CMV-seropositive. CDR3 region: CASSYSPSGITDTQYF. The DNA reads TGTGCCAGCAGTTACTCTCCTAGCGGTATCACAGATACGCAGTATTTT.